These 25 T cell receptor beta chains originate from one sample sequenced in a study of T cells after somatic rescue of genetic block. The repertoire was sequenced with immunoSEQ multiplex PCR; TCRdb's copy has only in-frame clones and lacks some. The table shows roughly 51,000 clones, with roughly 96% occurring only once. Material: peripheral blood mononuclear cells (PBMCs). The source of these receptors is a child less than two years old.

The chain carries TRBV10-3 and TRBJ2-7; D unresolved. The V gene's germline CDR1 is ENHRY and CDR2 SYGVKD. Trimming removed 10 bases at V and 1 base at J, with 17 bases between. There are 14 residues in the CDR3. This CDR3 is CATMSTKGSYEQYF. The CDR3 DNA is TGTGCCACAATGTCTACGAAAGGATCCTACGAGCAGTACTTC.

This rearrangement joins TRBV21-1 to TRBJ1-1; TRBD1, the table's D call, was not compared with the DNA. TRBV21-1 is listed as a pseudogene. This CDR3 has 12 amino acids. CDR3 in DNA: TGTGCCAGCAGCATAACAAACACTGAAGCTTTCTTT. Encoded protein: CASSITNTEAFF.

The gene calls are TRBV5-8 and TRBJ1-5, with unresolved D. The germline V and J ends were trimmed by 2 bases and 4 bases, with 7 bases remaining between them. Germline V lookup: CDR1 SGHTS, CDR2 YDEGEE. The CDR3 spans 13 residues. The CDR3 loop reads CASSLFPNQPQHF. In nucleotides, the CDR3 is TGTGCCAGCAGCTTATTTCCGAATCAGCCCCAGCATTTT.

This rearrangement joins TRBV6-1 to TRBJ2-1, with 9 bases identical to TRBD2. The CDR3 totals 16 residues. V gave up 5 bases and J gave up 8 bases; unmatched junction bases: 13. CDR1 is MNHNS, CDR2 SASEGT, per germline. The CDR3 coding sequence is TGTGCCAGCAGTAAAGGGGGGGCTAGCGGGATCTATGAGCAGTTCTTC. Protein product: CASSKGGASGIYEQFF.

The J gene is TRBJ2-7, the V gene TRBV7-8; D perhaps matches TRBD1 (6 bases). Germline V lookup: CDR1 SGHVS, CDR2 FQNEAQ. The CDR3 length is 16 residues. Trimming cost V 1 base and J 7 bases, with 20 bases left between them. The CDR3 nucleotides are TGTGCCAGCAGCTTAGGTTCCAGGGGAGTAGCCGGAGAGCAGTACTTC. Encoded protein: CASSLGSRGVAGEQYF.

This sequence joins TRBV29-1 and TRBJ2-7; 11 positions match TRBD2. V lost 7 bases and J lost 7; bases outside the gene matches: 9. Per the germline V gene, CDR1 is SQVTM and CDR2 is ANQGSEA. This CDR3 spans 13 amino acids. The CDR3 DNA reads TGCAGCGCCCGGGTAGCGGGAGGGCAAGAGCAGTACTTC. It yields the protein CSARVAGGQEQYF.

This clone was seen just once. V gene TRBV11-1 combines with J gene TRBJ1-6; TRBD1 agrees at 8 bases. Germline CDR1 reads SGHAT; CDR2 reads FQDESV (reference sequence). This CDR3 is built from 14 residues. The junction had 1 base not matched to a gene; V was cut back by 1 base and J by 8 bases. The DNA for the CDR3 is TGTGCCAGCAGCTTAGTGGACAGGGATTCACCCCTCCACTTT. This encodes CASSLVDRDSPLHF.

V usage is TRBV10-3 and J usage is TRBJ2-2, with D perhaps assigned TRBD1 or TRBD2 (5 bases each). Trimming shortened V by 4 bases and J by 7 bases, and 10 bases separated the two germline ends. Per germline, CDR1 ENHRY and CDR2 SYGVKD. CDR3 size: 13 residues. CDR3 region: CAISVRGSGELFF. CDR3 coding DNA: TGTGCCATCAGTGTCCGGGGCAGCGGGGAGCTGTTTTTT.

The rearrangement links TRBV6-7 to TRBJ1-1, with unresolved D. TRBV6-7 is recorded as an ORF, its role being uncertain. The CDR3 covers 14 residues. V dropped 2 bases and J dropped 1 base, with 8 bases sitting between them. CDR3 nucleotides: TGTGCCAGCAGTTACGGACTTTCGAACACTGAAGCTTTCTTT. This encodes CASSYGLSNTEAFF.

This clone appeared once. V is TRBV4-2 and J is TRBJ2-2; a weak D match, TRBD2 (7 bases). CDR1 LGHNA and CDR2 YNFKEQ come from the germline V gene. Trimming removed 1 base at V and 4 bases at J, with 13 bases between. The CDR3 covers 16 residues. The DNA for the CDR3 is TGTGCCAGCAGCCAAGCCGGGGGGCGCGTCACCGGGGAGCTGTTTTTT. Its translation: CASSQAGGRVTGELFF.

V usage is TRBV28 and J usage is TRBJ1-5; TRBD1 is a possible D gene (6 bases). V lost 6 bases and J 2 bases, leaving 14 bases between the germline ends. The CDR3 length is 15 residues. Germline assignment: CDR1 MDHEN and CDR2 SYDVKM. The CDR3 reads CASRTRGGGNQPQHF. The DNA for the CDR3 is TGTGCCAGCAGGACCAGGGGAGGCGGCAATCAGCCCCAGCATTTT.

J is TRBJ2-7 and V is TRBV4-1; 8 nucleotides agree with TRBD1. The germline V gene has CDR1 MGHRA and CDR2 YSYEKL. The CDR3 has 14 residues. V gave up 0 bases and J gave up 5 bases; unmatched junction bases: 3. As DNA, the CDR3 is TGCGCCAGCAGCCAAGAGGACAGGGTCCACGAGCAGTACTTC. It translates to CASSQEDRVHEQYF.

This rearrangement joins TRBV5-6 to TRBJ2-1; D is unclear. The CDR3 is 13 amino acids. Per the germline V gene, CDR1 is SGHDT and CDR2 is YYEEEE. V dropped 4 bases and J dropped 0 bases, with 5 bases sitting between them. The CDR3 spells CASSPGSYNEQFF. DNA of the CDR3: TGTGCCAGCAGCCCGGGCTCCTACAATGAGCAGTTCTTC.

The gene calls are TRBV19 and TRBJ1-5; a weak D match, TRBD1 (6 bases). The CDR3 covers 12 residues. Germline lookup yields CDR1 LNHDA and CDR2 SQIVND (reference sequence). V shed 4 bases and J shed 5 bases, with 6 bases lying between them. CDR3 region: CASSRQDQPQHF. The DNA of the CDR3 is TGTGCCAGTAGTAGACAGGATCAGCCCCAGCATTTT.

This rearrangement joins TRBV29-1 to TRBJ1-1; no clear D gene. The CDR3 spans 12 residues. Germline V lookup: CDR1 SQVTM, CDR2 ANQGSEA. V lost 7 bases and J 1 base, leaving 10 bases between the germline ends. The CDR3 sequence: CSARKGNTEAFF. The CDR3 DNA follows: TGCAGCGCCCGAAAGGGGAACACTGAAGCTTTCTTT.

The gene calls are TRBV11-2 and TRBJ2-1, with D possibly TRBD2 on 5 matching bases. From germline, CDR1 is SGHAT and CDR2 FQNNGV. CDR3 size: 16 residues. The V gene lost 5 bases and the J gene lost 4 bases, with 18 bases spanning the gap. This CDR3 reads CASSQKVASTYNEQFF. In DNA form, the CDR3 reads TGTGCCAGCAGCCAAAAGGTAGCGTCGACATACAATGAGCAGTTCTTC.

The genes are TRBV7-9 and TRBJ2-7, with D perhaps matching TRBD2 (7 bases). Germline V CDR1 and CDR2: SEHNR, FQNEAQ (reference sequence). The CDR3 length is 15 residues. The V and J ends lost 6 bases and 5 bases respectively, with 20 bases between them. The CDR3 bases are TGTGCCAGCAGTAGATTAGGGGGAGGGCCAAACGAGCAGTACTTC. Translation gives CASSRLGGGPNEQYF.

The J gene is TRBJ2-7, the V gene TRBV18; D perhaps matches TRBD1 (6 bases). This CDR3 has 13 amino acids. Trimming stripped 1 base from V and 3 bases from J, with 7 bases between. Germline V lookup: CDR1 KGHSH, CDR2 LQKENI. CDR3: CASSPHRVYEQYF. The CDR3 nucleotides read TGTGCCAGCTCACCACACAGGGTCTACGAGCAGTACTTC.

This clone was seen a single time. V and J are TRBV6-6 and TRBJ1-2; TRBD1 matches at 8 bases. V lost 0 bases and J lost 7; bases outside the gene matches: 7. Per the germline V gene, CDR1 is MNHNY and CDR2 is SVGAGI (reference sequence). There are 15 residues in the CDR3. CDR3 loop: CASSYSFHRGGGYTF. The CDR3 DNA reads as TGTGCCAGCAGTTACTCGTTTCACAGGGGGGGTGGCTACACCTTC.

V and J are TRBV4-1 and TRBJ2-1, with D possibly being TRBD1 or TRBD2 (5 bases each). Germline V lookup: CDR1 MGHRA, CDR2 YSYEKL. Trimming shortened V by 0 bases and J by 3 bases, and 12 bases separated the two germline ends. There are 16 residues in the CDR3. CDR3 DNA sequence: TGCGCCAGCAGCCAAGATCCCGGGACCCTCTACAATGAGCAGTTCTTC. It yields the protein CASSQDPGTLYNEQFF.

The CDR3 here is CASSLQGQNTGELFF. The CDR3 DNA follows: TGTGCCAGCAGCCTTCAAGGACAGAACACCGGGGAGCTGTTTTTT. This chain uses TRBV6-4 with TRBJ2-2; D is possibly TRBD1 (5 bases). Germline CDR1 reads MRHNA; CDR2 reads SNTAGT. This CDR3 has 15 amino acids. V lost 6 bases and J 1 base, leaving 12 bases between the germline ends.

The J gene is TRBJ1-1, the V gene TRBV6-6; the D is unclear. Trimming took 2 bases from V and 0 from J, leaving 7 bases between them. Germline CDR1 and CDR2: MNHNY and SVGAGI (reference sequence). This CDR3 has 14 residues. The CDR3 loop reads CASSYTYMNTEAFF. CDR3 DNA sequence: TGTGCCAGCAGTTACACATACATGAACACTGAAGCTTTCTTT.

The rearrangement uses TRBV5-4 and TRBJ2-2; D is possibly TRBD2 (6 bases). CDR1 is SGHNT, CDR2 YYREEE, per germline (reference sequence). V lost 0 bases and J 0 bases, leaving 6 bases between the germline ends. The CDR3 loop spans 15 amino acids. The CDR3 here is CASSLASANTGELFF. In DNA, the CDR3 is TGTGCCAGCAGCTTGGCTAGCGCGAACACCGGGGAGCTGTTTTTT.

V usage is TRBV6-1 and J usage is TRBJ1-4, with D maybe TRBD1 (5 bases). The germline V and J ends were trimmed by 8 bases and 0 bases, with 7 bases remaining between them. Germline V gene lookup returns CDR1 MNHNS and CDR2 SASEGT. This CDR3 contains 13 residues. This CDR3 is CASSTATNEKLFF. The CDR3 nucleotides read TGTGCCAGCTCGACAGCAACTAATGAAAAACTGTTTTTT.

V usage is TRBV27 and J usage is TRBJ2-7, with a possible D match to TRBD2 (6 bases). Germline V gives CDR1 MNHEY, CDR2 SMNVEV (reference sequence). This CDR3 is 13 amino acids long. Between the trimmed V and J ends, which lost 6 bases and 3 bases, there was a span of 12 bases. CDR3 in DNA: TGTGCCAGCAGCCCGGTGCGGGGCTACGAGCAGTACTTC. Protein sequence: CASSPVRGYEQYF.